Below are 26 T cell receptor beta chains sequenced from a single sample in a study of blood T cell repertoires in COVID-19 (dated by TCRdb to the early 2020s). Libraries came from the immunoSEQ multiplex PCR assay. Held by TCRdb, this immuneACCESS table contains in-frame sequences only and omits some clones. Under half of the omission traces to an unresolved V gene where checked; the cause of the rest is unknown. The sample table contains 150,000 to 180,000 clones; only one count was recorded for roughly 80% of them. The top ten hold about 7.2% of the sample. Sequencing used PBMCs or T cells enriched from blood (not recorded which). The receptors come from a man in his fifties who had recovered from COVID-19.

The chain recombines TRBV27 with TRBJ2-3, with 9 bases lining up with TRBD1. The CDR3 spans 15 residues. Trimming removed 5 bases from V and 1 base from J; junction bases left unmatched: 4. The V gene's germline CDR1 is MNHEY and CDR2 SMNVEV (reference sequence). The DNA of the CDR3 is TGTGCCAGCAGTGAATGGACAGGGGGCACAGATACGCAGTATTTT. Its protein is CASSEWTGGTDTQYF.

CDR3 bases: TGTGCCAGCTCACGTCCGGGAAAAGCTAACTATGGCTACACCTTC. This gives the protein CASSRPGKANYGYTF. This chain joins TRBV18 and TRBJ1-2; the D is unclear. The V and J ends lost 4 bases and 0 bases respectively, with 12 bases between them. The CDR3 is 15 amino acids. Germline V gene sequence: CDR1 KGHSH, CDR2 LQKENI.

The genes are TRBV9 and TRBJ2-7; D is perhaps TRBD1 (5 bases). Germline V gives CDR1 SGDLS, CDR2 YYNGEE. The CDR3 length is 14 residues. V lost 0 bases and J lost 3, with 10 bases in between. The CDR3 coding sequence is TGTGCCAGCAGCGTAGATCAGGGTAGCTACGAGCAGTACTTC. Its protein is CASSVDQGSYEQYF. Using reference TRBV9 and TRBJ2-7 for the parts outside the CDR3, the full variable domain is DSGVTQTPKHLITATGQRVTLRCSPRSGDLSVYWYQQSLDQGLQFLIQYYNGEERAKGNILERFSAQQFPDLHSELNLSSLELGDSALYFCASSVDQGSYEQYFGPGTRLTVT.

The V call is TRBV6-5, the J call TRBJ2-7; the D gene is possibly TRBD2 (5 bases). CDR1 MNHEY and CDR2 SVGAGI come from the germline V gene. There are 14 residues in the CDR3. V lost 5 bases to trimming and J lost 6 bases, with 17 bases between them. The CDR3 DNA follows: TGTGCCAGCAGTACGAAGGGCCCCCGGGGCGAGCAGTACTTC. Translating it yields CASSTKGPRGEQYF.

The chain recombines TRBV11-3 with TRBJ2-1; 10 bases map to TRBD1. The CDR3 has 18 residues. V trimming: 5 bases; J trimming: 4 bases; junction bases outside the gene matches: 14. Germline assignment: CDR1 SGHNT and CDR2 YENEEA. This chain's CDR3 is CASSPGRWGQGIYNEQFF. The CDR3 DNA reads as TGTGCCAGCAGCCCCGGTCGATGGGGACAGGGGATTTACAATGAGCAGTTCTTC. Based on the CDR3 plus reference TRBV11-3 and TRBJ2-1, the full variable domain is EAGVVQSPRYKIIEKKQPVAFWCNPISGHNTLYWYLQNLGQGPELLIRYENEEAVDDSQLPKDRFSAERLKGVDSTLKIQPAELGDSAVYLCASSPGRWGQGIYNEQFFGPGTRLTVL.

V and J are TRBV13 and TRBJ2-3; 7 nucleotides align to TRBD1. Germline V lookup: CDR1 PRHDT, CDR2 FYEKMQ (reference sequence). With V trimmed by 2 bases and J by 3 bases, 5 bases remained unmatched. This CDR3 is 15 amino acids long. The CDR3 bases are TGTGCCAGCAGCTTAAGGGGGCCAAGAACAGATACGCAGTATTTT. Translated, it gives CASSLRGPRTDTQYF.

This clone was observed a handful of times. The chain couples TRBV6-4 to TRBJ1-3; 11 bases line up with TRBD1. This CDR3 comprises 17 residues. Germline lookup yields CDR1 MRHNA and CDR2 SNTAGT. V trimming: 2 bases; J trimming: 3 bases; junction bases outside the gene matches: 6. Here the CDR3 reads CASSDSEDRGLGNTIYF. The CDR3, as DNA: TGTGCCAGCAGTGACAGTGAGGACAGGGGGCTTGGAAACACCATATATTTT.

The gene calls are TRBV6-2 or TRBV6-3 and TRBJ1-5; the match to TRBD1 covers 7 bases. The CDR3 is 15 amino acids. V trimming: 5 bases; J trimming: 0 bases; junction bases outside the gene matches: 4. Germline V gives CDR1 MNHEY, CDR2 SVGEGT. The CDR3 reads CASSAGTVSNQPQHF. DNA for the CDR3: TGTGCCAGCAGTGCCGGGACAGTTAGCAATCAGCCCCAGCATTTT.

The chain carries TRBV18 and TRBJ1-5; D ambiguous. Per the germline V gene, CDR1 is KGHSH and CDR2 is LQKENI. Deletions cut 3 bases from V and 5 bases from J, with 8 bases between. This CDR3 is 13 amino acids long. As DNA, the CDR3 is TGTGCCAGCTCACCGGCAGAATATCAGCCCCAGCATTTT. Its translation is CASSPAEYQPQHF.

This clone was seen just once. The CDR3 DNA follows: TGTGCCAGCTCACGGAGTAGGGGTCTTGGCTATGGCTACACCTTC. The encoded protein is CASSRSRGLGYGYTF. The chain has TRBV18 and TRBJ1-2; D possibly corresponds to TRBD1 (5 bases). The CDR3 runs 15 residues. V was trimmed by 4 bases and J by 4 bases, leaving 16 bases between them. CDR1 is KGHSH, CDR2 LQKENI, per germline.

The rearrangement uses TRBV6-5 and TRBJ1-1; D possibly corresponds to TRBD1 (6 bases). The CDR3 loop spans 14 amino acids. The V gene lost 4 bases and the J gene lost 0 bases, with 9 bases spanning the gap. CDR1 and CDR2 from the germline V gene are MNHEY and SVGAGI. The CDR3 bases are TGTGCCAGCAGTTGGGACACCATGAACACTGAAGCTTTCTTT. This sequence encodes CASSWDTMNTEAFF.

CDR3 DNA sequence: TGCGCCAGCAGCCAAGATACAGCGGGGGGGGCGCAGTATTTT. This encodes CASSQDTAGGAQYF. J is TRBJ2-3 and V is TRBV4-3; the match to TRBD2 covers 10 bases. Per the germline V gene, CDR1 is LGHNA and CDR2 is YSLEER. Germline trimming cut 0 bases from V and 10 bases from J; bases unmatched to any gene: 4. The CDR3 totals 14 residues.

The V call is TRBV5-1, the J call TRBJ2-2, with TRBD1 matching 11 bases. Germline V gene sequence: CDR1 SGHRS, CDR2 YFSETQ. The V segment lost 4 bases and the J segment 9 bases; nucleotides outside the gene matches: 8. This CDR3 spans 15 amino acids. The CDR3 DNA reads as TGCGCCAGCAGCGAAGGGACAGGGGGATTGAGGGAGCTGTTTTTT. Translated: CASSEGTGGLRELFF. The variable domain in full, with the rest retrieved from reference TRBV5-1 and TRBJ2-2, is KAGVTQTPRYLIKTRGQQVTLSCSPISGHRSVSWYQQTPGQGLQFLFEYFSETQRNKGNFPGRFSGRQFSNSRSEMNVSTLELGDSALYLCASSEGTGGLRELFFGEGSRLTVL.

V gene TRBV7-6 combines with J gene TRBJ1-4; D is undetermined. Trimming took off 4 bases at V and 6 bases at J, with 9 bases between the two ends. The CDR3 extends over 13 amino acids. Germline V gives CDR1 SGHVS, CDR2 FNYEAQ. For the CDR3, the DNA is TGTGCCAGCAGCTCCCGACTTGATGAAAAACTGTTTTTT. It codes for CASSSRLDEKLFF.

V gene TRBV3-1 (or the pseudogene TRBV3-2) combines with J gene TRBJ2-2, with 8 bases identical to TRBD1. Germline CDR1 reads LGHDT; CDR2 reads YNNKEL (reference sequence). The CDR3 is 14 amino acids. V was clipped by 7 bases and J by 7 bases; unmatched bases: 8. The CDR3 region has the DNA TGTGCCAGCAAGAAGGGACAGGCGTTCGGGGAGCTGTTTTTT. Translation gives CASKKGQAFGELFF.

The count of this clone is one. This rearrangement joins TRBV27 to TRBJ2-5; tentative D call: TRBD1 (5 bases). Trimming left V 5 bases short and J 3 bases short, with 19 bases between. Per germline, CDR1 MNHEY and CDR2 SMNVEV (reference sequence). The CDR3 consists of 16 residues. In nucleotides, the CDR3 is TGTGCCAGCAGTAAGCAGGGCGTATATAGTAAAGAGACCCAGTACTTC. Amino acids: CASSKQGVYSKETQYF.

The chain recombines TRBV7-3 with TRBJ2-1; 11 bases align to TRBD2. Germline CDR1 reads SGHTA; CDR2 reads FQGTGA. The CDR3 loop spans 15 amino acids. The V gene end was trimmed by 5 bases and the J gene end by 7 bases; junction bases not matched to a gene: 7. The CDR3 spells CASSTPSGGRNEQFF. CDR3 in DNA: TGTGCCAGCAGCACACCTAGCGGGGGGAGGAATGAGCAGTTCTTC.

This clone has a handful of counts. J is TRBJ1-5 and V is TRBV6-5; 7 bases fit TRBD1. CDR1 and CDR2 from the germline V gene are MNHEY and SVGAGI. The CDR3 totals 15 residues. V shed 5 bases, J shed 1 base, and the junction held 5 bases outside the gene matches. The CDR3 is CASSPQGLSNQPQHF. The CDR3 nucleotides read TGTGCCAGCAGTCCACAGGGGTTGAGCAATCAGCCCCAGCATTTT.

This chain uses TRBV24-1 with TRBJ2-1, with 7 bases aligning to TRBD2. The length of the CDR3 is 16 residues. The germline gives CDR1 KGHDR, CDR2 SFDVKD. J gave up 2 bases and V 3 bases, and 6 bases lay outside the gene matches. The CDR3 protein is CATSDGAGMAYNEQFF. In DNA form, the CDR3 reads TGTGCCACCAGTGATGGAGCGGGGATGGCCTACAATGAGCAGTTCTTC.

The chain is built from TRBV19 and TRBJ2-2; D ambiguous. The CDR3 sequence is 14 residues long. The germline gives CDR1 LNHDA, CDR2 SQIVND (reference sequence). With 5 bases removed from V and 4 bases from J, the gap between germline ends came to 11 bases. The CDR3 loop is CASSPRRVTGELFF. In DNA form, the CDR3 reads TGTGCCAGTAGTCCCCGCCGGGTCACCGGGGAGCTGTTTTTT.

The V and J genes are TRBV6-5 and TRBJ1-2; no clear D. Germline V gene data show CDR1 as MNHEY and CDR2 as SVGAGI. CDR3 size: 11 residues. Trimming took off 9 bases at V and 8 bases at J, with 13 bases between the two ends. DNA of the CDR3: TGTGCCAGTGGGCAGGCGATAGGCTACACCTTC. Its translation is CASGQAIGYTF.

The count of this clone is one. J is TRBJ1-5 and V is TRBV5-1, with 7 bases identical to TRBD1. CDR1 SGHRS and CDR2 YFSETQ come from the germline V gene. CDR3 length equals 14 residues. Unmatched junction bases numbered 7, after V lost 5 bases and J lost 5 bases. CDR3 amino acids: CASSQEGADQPQHF. The DNA for the CDR3 is TGCGCCAGCAGTCAGGAGGGGGCTGATCAGCCCCAGCATTTT.

The CDR3 DNA is TGTGCCACCAGTGATTCCGGGACAAGTTATGGCTACACCTTC. As protein: CATSDSGTSYGYTF. The rearrangement links TRBV24-1 to TRBJ1-2, with D possibly TRBD1 on 6 matching bases. This CDR3 contains 14 residues. Germline V gene lookup returns CDR1 KGHDR and CDR2 SFDVKD. Trimming removed 2 bases at V and 5 bases at J, with 11 bases between.

This chain uses TRBV9 with TRBJ2-3, with a tentative D call TRBD2 (5 bases). The CDR3 spans 14 residues. V gave up 4 bases and J gave up 0 bases, with 9 bases separating them. The germline CDR1 and CDR2 sequences are SGDLS and YYNGEE. In DNA form, the CDR3 reads TGTGCCAGCAGCTCCAGAGGGAGCACAGATACGCAGTATTTT. It encodes CASSSRGSTDTQYF.

The chain carries TRBV11-2 and TRBJ2-1; the match to TRBD1 covers 10 bases. The germline gives CDR1 SGHAT, CDR2 FQNNGV. After removal of 4 bases from V and 7 bases from J, the junction contained 4 bases not matched to a gene. The CDR3 contains 14 residues. The CDR3: CASSWGQGSNEQFF. Written as DNA, the CDR3 is TGTGCCAGCAGCTGGGGACAGGGGTCGAATGAGCAGTTCTTC.

The V call is TRBV30, the J call TRBJ2-4, with a possible D match to TRBD1 (6 bases). Germline loops: CDR1 GTSNPN, CDR2 SVGIG (reference sequence). The CDR3 has 14 residues. V was pared by 0 bases and J by 1 base, with 7 bases between. Written as DNA, the CDR3 is TGTGCCTGGAGTGTACAGGGTGCCAAAAACATTCAGTACTTC. Amino acids: CAWSVQGAKNIQYF. Full variable domain (missing parts from reference TRBV30 and TRBJ2-4): SQTIHQWPATLVQPVGSPLSLECTVEGTSNPNLYWYRQAAGRGLQLLFYSVGIGQISSEVPQNLSASRPQDRQFILSSKKLLLSDSGFYLCAWSVQGAKNIQYFGAGTRLSVL.